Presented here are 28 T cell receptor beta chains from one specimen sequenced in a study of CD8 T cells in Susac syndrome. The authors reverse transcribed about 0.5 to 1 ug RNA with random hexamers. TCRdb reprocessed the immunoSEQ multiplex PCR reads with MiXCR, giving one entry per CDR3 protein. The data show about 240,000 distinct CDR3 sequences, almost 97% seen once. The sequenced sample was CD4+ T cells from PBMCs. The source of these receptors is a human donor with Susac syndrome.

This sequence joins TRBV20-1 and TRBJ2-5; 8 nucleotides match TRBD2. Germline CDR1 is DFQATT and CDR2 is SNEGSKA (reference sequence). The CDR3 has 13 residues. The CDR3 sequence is CSLPGGSRETQYF. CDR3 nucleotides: TGCAGCCTCCCGGGGGGGAGTAGAGAGACCCAGTACTTC.

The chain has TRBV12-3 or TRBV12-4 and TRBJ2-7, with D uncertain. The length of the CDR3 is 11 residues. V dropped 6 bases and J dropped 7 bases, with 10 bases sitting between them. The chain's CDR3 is CASSSRSEQYF. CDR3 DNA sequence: TGTGCCAGCAGCTCCCGCTCGGAGCAGTACTTC.

CDR3 nucleotide sequence: TGCAGCGTTTCCTGGGGTGGGGACGGTTTATATGGCTACACCTTC. Its protein product is CSVSWGGDGLYGYTF. This rearrangement joins TRBV29-1 to TRBJ1-2; D possibly corresponds to TRBD1 (5 bases). The CDR3 extends over 15 amino acids. CDR1 is SQVTM, CDR2 ANQGSEA, per germline. V dropped 5 bases and J dropped 5 bases, with 21 bases sitting between them.

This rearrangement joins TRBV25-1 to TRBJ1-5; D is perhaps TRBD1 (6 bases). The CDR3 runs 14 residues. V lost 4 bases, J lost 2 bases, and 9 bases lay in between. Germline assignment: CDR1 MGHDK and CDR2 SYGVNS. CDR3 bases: TGTGCCAGCAGTGGGACAGCGGGCAATCAGCCCCAGCATTTT. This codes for CASSGTAGNQPQHF.

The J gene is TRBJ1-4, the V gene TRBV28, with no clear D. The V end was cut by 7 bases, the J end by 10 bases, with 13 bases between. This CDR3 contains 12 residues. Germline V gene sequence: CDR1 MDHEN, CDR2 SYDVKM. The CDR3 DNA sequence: TGTGCCAGCACTTCACCTACTCGAAAACTGTTTTTT. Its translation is CASTSPTRKLFF.

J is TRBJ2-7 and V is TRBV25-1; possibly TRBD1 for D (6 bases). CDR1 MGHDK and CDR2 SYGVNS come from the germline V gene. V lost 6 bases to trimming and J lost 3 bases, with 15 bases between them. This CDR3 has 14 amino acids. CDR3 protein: CASRDTGWGYEQYF. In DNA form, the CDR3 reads TGTGCCAGCAGGGATACAGGGTGGGGCTACGAGCAGTACTTC.

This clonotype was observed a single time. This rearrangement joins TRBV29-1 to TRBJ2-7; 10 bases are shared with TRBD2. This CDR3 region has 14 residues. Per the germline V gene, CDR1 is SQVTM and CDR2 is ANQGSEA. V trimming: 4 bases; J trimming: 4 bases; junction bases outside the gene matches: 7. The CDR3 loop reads CSVGSGTSAYEQYF. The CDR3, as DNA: TGCAGCGTTGGTAGTGGGACTAGCGCTTACGAGCAGTACTTC.

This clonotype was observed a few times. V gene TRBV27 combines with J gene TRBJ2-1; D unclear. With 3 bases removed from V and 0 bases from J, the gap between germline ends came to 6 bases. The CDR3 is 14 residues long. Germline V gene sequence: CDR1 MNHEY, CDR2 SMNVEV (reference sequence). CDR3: CASSFRSSYNEQFF. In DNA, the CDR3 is TGTGCCAGCAGTTTTCGAAGCTCCTACAATGAGCAGTTCTTC.

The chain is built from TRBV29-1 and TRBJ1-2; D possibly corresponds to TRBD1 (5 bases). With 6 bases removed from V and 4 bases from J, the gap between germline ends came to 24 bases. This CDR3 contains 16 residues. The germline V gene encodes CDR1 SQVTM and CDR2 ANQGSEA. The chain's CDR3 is CSVKTPIRGPVYGYTF. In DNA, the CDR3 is TGCAGCGTCAAGACTCCTATAAGGGGACCGGTCTATGGCTACACCTTC.

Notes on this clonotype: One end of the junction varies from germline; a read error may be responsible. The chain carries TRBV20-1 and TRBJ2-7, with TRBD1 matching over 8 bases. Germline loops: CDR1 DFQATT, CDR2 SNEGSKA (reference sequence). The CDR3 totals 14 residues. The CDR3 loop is CSARGQGRSYEQYF. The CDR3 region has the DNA TGCAGTGCCAGAGGACAGGGCCGCTCCTACGAGCAGTACTTC.

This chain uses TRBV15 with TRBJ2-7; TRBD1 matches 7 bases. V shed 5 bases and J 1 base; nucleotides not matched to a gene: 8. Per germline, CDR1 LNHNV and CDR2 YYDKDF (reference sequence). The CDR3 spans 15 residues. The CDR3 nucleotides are TGTGCCACCAGCCAGGACAGGCCCCGGTCCTACGAGCAGTACTTC. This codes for CATSQDRPRSYEQYF.

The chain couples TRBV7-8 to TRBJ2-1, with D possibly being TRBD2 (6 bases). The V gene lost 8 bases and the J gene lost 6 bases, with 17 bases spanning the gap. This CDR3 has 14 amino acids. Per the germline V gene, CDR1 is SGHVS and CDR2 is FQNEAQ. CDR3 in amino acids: CASRRAGPSNEQFF. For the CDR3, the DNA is TGTGCCAGCCGGCGGGCGGGACCAAGCAATGAGCAGTTCTTC. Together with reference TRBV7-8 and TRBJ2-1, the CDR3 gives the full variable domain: GAGVSQSPRYKVAKRGQDVALRCDPISGHVSLFWYQQALGQGPEFLTYFQNEAQLDKSGLPSDRFFAERPEGSVSTLKIQRTQQEDSAVYLCASRRAGPSNEQFFGPGTRLTVL.

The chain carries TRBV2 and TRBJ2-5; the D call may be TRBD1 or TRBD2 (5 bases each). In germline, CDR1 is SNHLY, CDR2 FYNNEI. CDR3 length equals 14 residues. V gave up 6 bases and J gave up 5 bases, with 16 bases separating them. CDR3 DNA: TGTGCCAGCAGATGGGGGTCAGTAGGCGAGACCCAGTACTTC. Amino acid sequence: CASRWGSVGETQYF.

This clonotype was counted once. DNA of the CDR3: TGCAGTGGAGGGTGGGAAACTAGATCCTACGAGCAGTACTTC. Residues: CSGGWETRSYEQYF. This chain links TRBV20-1 with TRBJ2-7; D might be TRBD2 (5 bases). Trimming removed 7 bases from V and 1 base from J, with 17 bases in between. CDR1 DFQATT and CDR2 SNEGSKA come from the germline V gene (reference sequence). The length of the CDR3 is 14 residues.

Here the CDR3 DNA reads TGCGCCAGCAGCCCCAGAGGGGGGCGATGGGAGCAGTACTTC. Protein sequence: CASSPRGGRWEQYF. The V and J genes are TRBV5-1 and TRBJ2-7; D is possibly TRBD1 or TRBD2 (6 bases each). CDR3 length equals 14 residues. Germline V CDR1 and CDR2: SGHRS, YFSETQ. The V gene lost 4 bases and the J gene lost 7 bases, with 18 bases spanning the gap.

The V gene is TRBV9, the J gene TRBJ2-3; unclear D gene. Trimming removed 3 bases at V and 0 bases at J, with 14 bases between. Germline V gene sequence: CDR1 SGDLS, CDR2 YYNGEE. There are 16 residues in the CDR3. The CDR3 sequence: CASSATTMGSTDTQYF. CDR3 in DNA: TGTGCCAGCAGCGCAACCACGATGGGTAGCACAGATACGCAGTATTTT.

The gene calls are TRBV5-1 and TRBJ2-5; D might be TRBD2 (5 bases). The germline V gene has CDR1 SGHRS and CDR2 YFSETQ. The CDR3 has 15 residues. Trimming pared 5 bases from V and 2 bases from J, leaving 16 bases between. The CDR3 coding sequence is TGCGCCAGCAGAGTGGTAGGAGCGGCACAAGAGACCCAGTACTTC. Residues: CASRVVGAAQETQYF.

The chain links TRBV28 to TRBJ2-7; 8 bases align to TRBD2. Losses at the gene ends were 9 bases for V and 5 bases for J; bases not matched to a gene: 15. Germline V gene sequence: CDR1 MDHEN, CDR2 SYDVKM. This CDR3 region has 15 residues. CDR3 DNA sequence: TGTGCCAGTCTCCTAACTAGCGGTCTCCTTAACGAGCAGTACTTC. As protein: CASLLTSGLLNEQYF.

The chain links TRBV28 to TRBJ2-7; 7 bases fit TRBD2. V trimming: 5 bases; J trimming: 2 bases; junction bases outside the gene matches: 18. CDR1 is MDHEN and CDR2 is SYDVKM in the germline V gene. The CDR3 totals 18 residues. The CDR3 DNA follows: TGTGCCAGCAGTATGGCCAGGACTAGTTTCTTGCCTACCTACGAGCAGTACTTC. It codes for CASSMARTSFLPTYEQYF.

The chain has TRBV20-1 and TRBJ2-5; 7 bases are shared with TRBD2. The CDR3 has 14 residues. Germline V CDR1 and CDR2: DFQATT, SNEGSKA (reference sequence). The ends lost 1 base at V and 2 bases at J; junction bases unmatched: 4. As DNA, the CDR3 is TGCAGTGCTAGAGTTGGGGGGGGACAAGAGACCCAGTACTTC. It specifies CSARVGGGQETQYF.

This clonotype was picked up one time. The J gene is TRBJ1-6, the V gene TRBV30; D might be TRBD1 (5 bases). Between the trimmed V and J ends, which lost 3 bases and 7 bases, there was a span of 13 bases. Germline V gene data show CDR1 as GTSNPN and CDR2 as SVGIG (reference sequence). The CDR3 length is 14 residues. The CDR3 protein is CAWSGRVRNSPLHF. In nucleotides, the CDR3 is TGTGCCTGGAGCGGCAGGGTTCGAAATTCACCCCTCCACTTT.

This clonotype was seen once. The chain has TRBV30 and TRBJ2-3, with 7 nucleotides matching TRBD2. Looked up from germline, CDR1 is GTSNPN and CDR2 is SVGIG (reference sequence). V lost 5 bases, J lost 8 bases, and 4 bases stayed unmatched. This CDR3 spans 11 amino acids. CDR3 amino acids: CAWGPGGTQYF. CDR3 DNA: TGTGCCTGGGGGCCGGGGGGTACGCAGTATTTT.

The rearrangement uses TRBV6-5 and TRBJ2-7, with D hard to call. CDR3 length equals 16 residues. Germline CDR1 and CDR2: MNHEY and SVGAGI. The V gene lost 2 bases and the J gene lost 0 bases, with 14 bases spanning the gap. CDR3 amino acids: CASSYGGLGYSYEQYF. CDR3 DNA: TGTGCCAGCAGTTACGGTGGTTTAGGCTACTCCTACGAGCAGTACTTC.

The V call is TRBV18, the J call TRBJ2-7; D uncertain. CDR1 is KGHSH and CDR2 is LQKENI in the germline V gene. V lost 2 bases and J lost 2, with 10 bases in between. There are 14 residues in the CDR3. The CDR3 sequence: CASSPGSSTYEQYF. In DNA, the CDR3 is TGTGCCAGCTCACCAGGTAGCTCGACCTACGAGCAGTACTTC.

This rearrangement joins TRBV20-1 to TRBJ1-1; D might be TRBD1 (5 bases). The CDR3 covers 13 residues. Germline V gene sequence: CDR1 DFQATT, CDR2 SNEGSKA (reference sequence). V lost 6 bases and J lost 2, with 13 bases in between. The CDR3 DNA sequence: TGCAGTGCACCGGGGCGTGTAAACACTGAAGCTTTCTTT. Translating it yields CSAPGRVNTEAFF.

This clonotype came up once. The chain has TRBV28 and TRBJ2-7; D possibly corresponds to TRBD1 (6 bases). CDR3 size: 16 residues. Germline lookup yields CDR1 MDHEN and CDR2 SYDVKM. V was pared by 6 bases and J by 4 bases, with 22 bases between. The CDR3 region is CASSPYRDTWRYEQYF. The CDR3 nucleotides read TGTGCCAGCAGCCCCTACCGGGACACCTGGAGGTACGAGCAGTACTTC.

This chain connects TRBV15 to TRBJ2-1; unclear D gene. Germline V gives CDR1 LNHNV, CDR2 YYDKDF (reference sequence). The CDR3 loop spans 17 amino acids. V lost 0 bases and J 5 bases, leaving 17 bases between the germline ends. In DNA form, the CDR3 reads TGTGCCACCAGCAGAGAATTTGTGGGCAAGATTAACAATGAGCAGTTCTTC. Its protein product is CATSREFVGKINNEQFF.

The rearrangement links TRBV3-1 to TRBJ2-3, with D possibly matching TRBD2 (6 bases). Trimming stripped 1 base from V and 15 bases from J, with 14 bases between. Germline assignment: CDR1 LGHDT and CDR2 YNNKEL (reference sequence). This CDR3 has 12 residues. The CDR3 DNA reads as TGTGCCAGCAGCCAAGTGGAGGGAGAGAGATATTTT. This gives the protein CASSQVEGERYF.